This TCR beta chain was sequenced in a study of PD-L1 blockade in urothelial cancer. Study summary: Of prior chemotherapy regimens, patients had received between 0 and 3. Reported median T cell count for blood samples was roughly 150,000.

The CDR3 totals 14 residues. In germline, CDR1 is LNHNV, CDR2 YYDKDF (reference sequence). V dropped 4 bases and J dropped 9 bases, with 16 bases sitting between them. Produced via immunoSEQ multiplex PCR; TCRdb's table is partial and in-frame only. Of around 120,000 clones in the sample, roughly 88% were seen once. The sequencing used PBMCs, collected around atezolizumab (anti-PD-L1) treatment. The TCR originated in a man in his fifties or sixties with urothelial cancer. The genes are TRBV15 and TRBJ2-1; tentative D call: TRBD2 (6 bases). Written as DNA, the CDR3 is TGTGCCACCAGCACCCTGATGGTGGGGGGTGAGCAGTTCTTC. Protein sequence: CATSTLMVGGEQFF.